These 3 T cell receptor beta chains came from one sample sequenced in a study of T cell repertoires in cytomegalovirus infection. Each CDR3 protein is one row after TCRdb ran MiXCR on the reads. The sample has 400,000 to 550,000 distinct CDR3 sequences; approximately 10% are singletons. The source material was PBMCs. These TCRs come from a human donor in good health (CMV status not recorded). Some clones in this sample may be carry-over from other donors' samples.

V usage is TRBV20-1 and J usage is TRBJ2-1, with TRBD2 matching 11 bases. Germline values: CDR1 DFQATT, CDR2 SNEGSKA (reference sequence). The CDR3 contains 17 residues. With 5 bases clipped from V and 0 bases from J, the junction kept 9 bases outside the gene matches. CDR3 in DNA: TGCAGTGCTTATGGACTAGCGGGTCCTAGCTCCTACAATGAGCAGTTCTTC. It is translated as CSAYGLAGPSSYNEQFF.

This clonotype was observed at least ten times. The chain joins TRBV27 to TRBJ1-1; perhaps TRBD1 as D (5 bases). Germline V gene lookup returns CDR1 MNHEY and CDR2 SMNVEV (reference sequence). The V and J ends lost 9 bases and 0 bases respectively, with 11 bases between them. CDR3 size: 13 residues. The CDR3 bases are TGTGCCAGTCGGGGACGGATGAACACTGAAGCTTTCTTT. It codes for CASRGRMNTEAFF.

This clonotype was seen at least ten times. The V call is TRBV11-2, the J call TRBJ2-7; D unclear. The CDR3 contains 13 residues. V lost 5 bases to trimming and J lost 5 bases, with 13 bases between them. The V gene's germline CDR1 is SGHAT and CDR2 FQNNGV. CDR3 coding DNA: TGTGCCAGCAGCCCCGCCGCCCATCACGAGCAGTACTTC. It is translated as CASSPAAHHEQYF.